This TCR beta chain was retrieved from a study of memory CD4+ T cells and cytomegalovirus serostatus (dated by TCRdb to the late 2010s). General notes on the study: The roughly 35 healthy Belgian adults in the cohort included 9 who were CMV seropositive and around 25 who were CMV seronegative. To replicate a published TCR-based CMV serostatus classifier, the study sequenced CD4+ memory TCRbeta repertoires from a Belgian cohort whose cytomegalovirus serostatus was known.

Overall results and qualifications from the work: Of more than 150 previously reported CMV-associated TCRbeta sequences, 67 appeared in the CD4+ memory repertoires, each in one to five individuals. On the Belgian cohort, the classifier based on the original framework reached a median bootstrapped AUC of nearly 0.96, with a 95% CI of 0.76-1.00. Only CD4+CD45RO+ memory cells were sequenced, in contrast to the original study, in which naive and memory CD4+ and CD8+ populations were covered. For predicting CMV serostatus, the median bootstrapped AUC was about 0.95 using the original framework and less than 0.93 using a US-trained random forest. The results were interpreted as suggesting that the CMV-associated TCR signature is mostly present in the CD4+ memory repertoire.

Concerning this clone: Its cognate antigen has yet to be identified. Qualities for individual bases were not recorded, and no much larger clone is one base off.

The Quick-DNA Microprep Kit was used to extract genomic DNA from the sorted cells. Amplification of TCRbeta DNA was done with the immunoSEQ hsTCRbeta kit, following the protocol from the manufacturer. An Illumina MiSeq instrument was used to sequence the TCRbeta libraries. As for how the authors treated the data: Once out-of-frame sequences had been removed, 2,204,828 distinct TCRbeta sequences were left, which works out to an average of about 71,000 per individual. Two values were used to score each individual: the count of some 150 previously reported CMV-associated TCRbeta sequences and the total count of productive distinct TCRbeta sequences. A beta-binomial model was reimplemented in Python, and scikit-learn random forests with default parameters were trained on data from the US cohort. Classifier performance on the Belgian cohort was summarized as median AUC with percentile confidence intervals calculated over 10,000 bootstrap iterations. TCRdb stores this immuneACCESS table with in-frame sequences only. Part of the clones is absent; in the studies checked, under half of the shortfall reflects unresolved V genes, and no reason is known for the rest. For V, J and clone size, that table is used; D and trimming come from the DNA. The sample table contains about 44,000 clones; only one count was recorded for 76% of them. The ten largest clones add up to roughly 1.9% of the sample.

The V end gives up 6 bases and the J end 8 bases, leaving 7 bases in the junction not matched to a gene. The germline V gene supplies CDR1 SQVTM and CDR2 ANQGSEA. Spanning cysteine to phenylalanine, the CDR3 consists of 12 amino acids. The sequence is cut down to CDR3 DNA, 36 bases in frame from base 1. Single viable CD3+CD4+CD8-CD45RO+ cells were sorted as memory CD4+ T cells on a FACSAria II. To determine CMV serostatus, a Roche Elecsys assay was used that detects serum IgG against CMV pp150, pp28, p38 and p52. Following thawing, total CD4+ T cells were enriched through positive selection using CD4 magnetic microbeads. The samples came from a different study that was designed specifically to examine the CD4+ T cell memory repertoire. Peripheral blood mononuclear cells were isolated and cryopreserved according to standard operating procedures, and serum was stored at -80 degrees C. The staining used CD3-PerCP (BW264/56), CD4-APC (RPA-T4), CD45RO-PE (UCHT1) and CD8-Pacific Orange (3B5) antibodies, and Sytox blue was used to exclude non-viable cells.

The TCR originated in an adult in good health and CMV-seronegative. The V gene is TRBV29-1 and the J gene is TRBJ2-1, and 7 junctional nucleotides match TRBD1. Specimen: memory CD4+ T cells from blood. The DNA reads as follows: TGCAGCGTCTCAACAGGGGAGCATGAGCAGTTCTTC. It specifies CSVSTGEHEQFF.